The rows below give T cell receptor beta chains drawn from one sample of a study of human T cells and chemical hapten exposure. TCRdb independently ran MiXCR on the RACE reads; one entry per CDR3 protein. This sample has more than 150,000 distinct CDR3 sequences, with under 35% found just once. The specimen comprised whole blood, sampled in connection with sensitization to the hapten diphenylcyclopropenone (DPC). The source of these receptors is a woman in her twenties or thirties with alopecia areata. Some clones in this sample may be carry-over from other donors' samples. The CDR3 runs from the conserved cysteine through the conserved F or W. D genes are given only for firm matches. A row's size may be missing; if present it is once, few, many or a size class.

-,few,TRBJ2-1,TRBV4-3,TGCGCCAGCAGCCAAGGGGTGAGGGTTGAGCAGTTCTTC,CASSQGVRVEQFF
-,-,TRBJ1-5,TRBV12-3/TRBV12-4,TGTGCCAGCACCCCTCAGTCCAATCAGCCCCAGCATTTT,CASTPQSNQPQHF
-,-,TRBJ2-1,TRBV29-1,TGCAGCGTTGCAAGGACTCGAACCTACAATGAGCAGTTCTTC,CSVARTRTYNEQFF
-,-,TRBJ2-3,TRBV28,TGTGCCAGCAGTTCAGGAGGGGTCGTCGATACGCAGTATTTT,CASSSGGVVDTQYF
TRBD2,few,TRBJ2-1,TRBV4-2,TGTGCCAGCAGCCCAGCGGGAGTCTCCTACAATGAGCAGTTCTTC,CASSPAGVSYNEQFF
TRBD2,-,TRBJ2-5,TRBV2,TGTGCCAGCCGGGGGGGTACACAAGAGACCCAGTACTTC,CASRGGTQETQYF
-,-,TRBJ1-1,TRBV6-1,TGTGCCAGCAGTGATCAGGAGAACACTGAAGCTTTCTTT,CASSDQENTEAFF
-,-,TRBJ2-7,TRBV3-1,TGTGCCAGCAGCCAAGATGTAGCGCCTTCCTACGAGCAGTACTTC,CASSQDVAPSYEQYF
TRBD2,-,TRBJ2-3,TRBV4-2,TGTGCCAGCAGCCAAGAAAGGCGGGGGGGCCCGAGCACAGATACGCAGTATTTT,CASSQERRGGPSTDTQYF
-,few,TRBJ1-1,TRBV11-2,TGTGCCAGCAGCTTAGATCAGGGGAACACTGAAGCTTTCTTT,CASSLDQGNTEAFF
TRBD1,few,TRBJ1-1,TRBV5-1,TGCGCCAGCAGCTTGGCCGCACAGGGGGAGGATTTCTTT,CASSLAAQGEDFF
-,few,TRBJ1-4,TRBV28,TGTGCCAGCAGGAGACAAGGGGAAAAACTGTTTTTT,CASRRQGEKLFF
TRBD2,-,TRBJ2-7,TRBV6-2/TRBV6-3,TGTGCCAGCAGCCAGGGACTAATCAGCGAGCAGTACTTC,CASSQGLISEQYF
TRBD2,-,TRBJ2-2,TRBV10-3,TGTGCCATCACCCGGGACTACAACACCGGGGAGCTGTTTTTT,CAITRDYNTGELFF
TRBD2,-,TRBJ2-3,TRBV11-2,TGTGCCAGCAGCTTAGTAATGGGATTCGAGACTAGCGGGAGGCCAACAGATACGCAGTATTTT,CASSLVMGFETSGRPTDTQYF
TRBD1,-,TRBJ1-2,TRBV7-9,TGTGCCAGCAGCCCAACAGGGGGCGATGGCTACACCTTC,CASSPTGGDGYTF
-,-,TRBJ1-1,TRBV20-1,TGCAGTGCTCACAGGGCGTCGGGGACTGAAGCTTTCTTT,CSAHRASGTEAFF
-,-,TRBJ2-7,TRBV28,TGTGCCAGCAGTTTGGCCCTCTACGAGCAGTACTTC,CASSLALYEQYF
TRBD1,-,TRBJ2-1,TRBV7-2,TGTGCCAGCAGCTTATACAGGGGGCGAGAGCAGTTCTTC,CASSLYRGREQFF
-,-,TRBJ2-1,TRBV9,TGTGCCAGCAGCGTAGTAGGTAGTTACAATGAGCAGTTCTTC,CASSVVGSYNEQFF
-,-,TRBJ1-1,TRBV28,TGTGCCAGCAGCTGTAGGAATTGTGAAGCTTTCTTT,CASSCRNCEAFF
TRBD1,few,TRBJ1-5,TRBV23-1,TGCGCCAGCACCTTAGGACAGGGCCCCAATCAGCCCCAGCATTTT,CASTLGQGPNQPQHF
-,few,TRBJ1-2,TRBV7-9,TGTGCCAGCAGCTTAGGTCCAGATAACTATGGCTACACCTTC,CASSLGPDNYGYTF
-,few,TRBJ2-7,TRBV21-1,TGTGCCAGCAGCCCCCGGGCAGGGGGCTACGAGCAGTACTTC,CASSPRAGGYEQYF
-,-,TRBJ1-2,TRBV9,TGTGCCAGCAGCGCCACATATGGCTACACCTTC,CASSATYGYTF
-,few,TRBJ2-1,TRBV4-1,TGCGCCAGCAGCCAAGGTCCGAAGGGCTCCTACAATGAGCAGTTCTTC,CASSQGPKGSYNEQFF
-,-,TRBJ2-7,TRBV6-2/TRBV6-3,TGTGCCAGCAGCCTCCACCAGTCCTACGAGCAGTACTTC,CASSLHQSYEQYF
-,-,TRBJ2-5,TRBV5-5,TGTGCCAGCAGCTTGCAGGACCAAGAGACCCAGTACTTC,CASSLQDQETQYF
TRBD2,-,TRBJ2-7,TRBV7-2,TGTGCCAGCAGACCCGGACTAGCGGGGGCCTACGAGCAGTACTTC,CASRPGLAGAYEQYF
TRBD2,-,TRBJ2-1,TRBV6-2/TRBV6-3,TGTGCCAGCAGTTACTCGATGGGGGAGGGAGAGATATCCTACAATGAGCAGTTCTTC,CASSYSMGEGEISYNEQFF
TRBD1,-,TRBJ2-7,TRBV5-1,TGCGCCAGCAGCAGGGACAGGGGATCGGACGAGCAGTACTTC,CASSRDRGSDEQYF
-,-,TRBJ2-7,TRBV29-1,TGCAGCGTTGGGGAGGGGACAACGACCTACGAGCAGTACTTC,CSVGEGTTTYEQYF
-,-,TRBJ2-5,TRBV7-8,TGTGCCAGCAGCTTAGAAGTGGGGACGGAGACCCAGTACTTC,CASSLEVGTETQYF
-,-,TRBJ1-2,TRBV25-1,TGTGCCAGCACGTCTACGGGGAGTGCGGGCTACACCTTC,CASTSTGSAGYTF
TRBD1,-,TRBJ1-5,TRBV7-9,TGTGCCAGCAGCTTGGGGACAGGGGGATCCGGCAATCAGCCCCAGCATTTT,CASSLGTGGSGNQPQHF
TRBD2,few,TRBJ2-1,TRBV28,TGTGCCAGCAGTTTATTGTCTAGCGGTGACAATGAGCAGTTCTTC,CASSLLSSGDNEQFF
-,-,TRBJ2-7,TRBV5-1,TGCGCCAGCAGCTTGAGCCCGACAGGGGAGGGCTACGAGCAGTACTTC,CASSLSPTGEGYEQYF
-,-,TRBJ1-5,TRBV2,TGTGCCAGCAGTGAAGGGCATGGGGAGCCCCAGCATTTT,CASSEGHGEPQHF
TRBD2,few,TRBJ2-7,TRBV20-1,TGCAGTGCTAGTACTAGCGGGAGTTACGAGCAGTACTTC,CSASTSGSYEQYF
-,-,TRBJ2-4,TRBV6-1,TGTGCCAGCAGGCCCACCGGTAACATTCAGTACTTC,CASRPTGNIQYF
TRBD1,few,TRBJ1-2,TRBV29-1,TGCAGCGCCGAGACAGGGAACTATGGCTACACCTTC,CSAETGNYGYTF
-,few,TRBJ1-2,TRBV29-1,TGCAGCGGGGGAGGGCCCACCTATGGCTACACCTTC,CSGGGPTYGYTF
-,few,TRBJ1-3,TRBV4-3,TGCGCCAGCAGCCAAGTAGTCGCCGGGGGAAACACCATATATTTT,CASSQVVAGGNTIYF
TRBD1,-,TRBJ2-1,TRBV10-1,TGCGCCAGCCCGACAGGGTTTAATGAGCAGTTCTTC,CASPTGFNEQFF
-,-,TRBJ2-6,TRBV4-1,TGCGCCAGCAGCCAAGATCCTCCCCAGGCTGGGGCCAACGTCCTGACTTTC,CASSQDPPQAGANVLTF
TRBD1,few,TRBJ2-1,TRBV5-1,TGCGCCAGCAGCCTGGGACAGGGGGCCCACAATGAGCAGTTCTTC,CASSLGQGAHNEQFF
-,-,TRBJ1-1,TRBV4-3,TGCGCCAGCAGCCAAGGTCCGGGCACTGAAGCTTTCTTT,CASSQGPGTEAFF
-,-,TRBJ2-1,TRBV15,TGTGCCACCAGCTCCTCGGCCCATGAGCAGTTCTTC,CATSSSAHEQFF
-,few,TRBJ2-7,TRBV3-1,TGTGCCAGCAGCCAACACGGCCGCTACGAGCAGTACTTC,CASSQHGRYEQYF
TRBD2,-,TRBJ2-2,TRBV2,TGTGCCAGCCGTCGACTAGCAGACACCGGGGAGCTGTTTTTT,CASRRLADTGELFF
TRBD2,-,TRBJ2-1,TRBV28,TGTGCCAGCAGTTCCCCCGGGACTAGCGGTTACAATGAGCAGTTCTTC,CASSSPGTSGYNEQFF
TRBD1,-,TRBJ2-7,TRBV5-4,TGTGCCAGCAGCCCCGATGACAGGGCCCCCGAGCAGTACTTC,CASSPDDRAPEQYF
TRBD1,few,TRBJ1-2,TRBV10-3,TGTGCCATCAGTGAGTCGGGACAGGGGGTGCGAGGCTACACCTTC,CAISESGQGVRGYTF
-,-,TRBJ2-1,TRBV6-2/TRBV6-3,TGTGCCAGCAGTTACGAGGACTCCAAAGGGCAGTTCTTC,CASSYEDSKGQFF
TRBD2,few,TRBJ2-6,TRBV12-3/TRBV12-4,TGTGCCACAAGCAGTAACTTAGCGGGACCTGGGGCCAACGTCCTGACTTTC,CATSSNLAGPGANVLTF
-,few,TRBJ1-2,TRBV4-1,TGCGCCAGCAGCTCAGCCGGGACCGAGGAATCGGCCTACACCTTC,CASSSAGTEESAYTF
-,-,TRBJ2-1,TRBV7-2,TGTGCCAGCAGCTCAGCCTGGGGGGATGAGCAGTTCTTC,CASSSAWGDEQFF
-,many,TRBJ1-1,TRBV29-1,TGCAGCGTTGTCCGGGGGCTGAACACTGAAGCTTTCTTT,CSVVRGLNTEAFF
TRBD1,-,TRBJ2-7,TRBV5-6,TGTGCCAGCAGCCCAACAGGGGTCCCCTACGAGCAGTACTTC,CASSPTGVPYEQYF
TRBD1,-,TRBJ1-4,TRBV20-1,TGCAGTGCTGCGCCGGGACAGCGGGACGAAAAACTGTTTTTT,CSAAPGQRDEKLFF